This T cell receptor beta chain was retrieved from a study of blood T cell repertoires in COVID-19. Per the study methods: Nucleated cell counts were estimated from reference gene primer amplification. Profiling relied on immunoSEQ multiplex PCR, and the TCRdb table lists in-frame clones only, not all of them. V, J and clone size were drawn from that table, and D and trimming were deduced from the DNA. The sample records some 270,000 clones, more than 70% being singletons. Germline V gene lookup returns CDR1 MNHEY and CDR2 SMNVEV (reference sequence). V was pared by 5 bases and J by 0 bases, with 13 bases between. The CDR3 loop spans 15 amino acids.

The receptor was derived from a woman of 80 years or more with COVID-19, enrolled during active disease. The sequencing input was peripheral blood. This rearrangement joins TRBV27 to TRBJ2-5; D is unclear. The CDR3 reads CASSPLALYQETQYF. The CDR3 DNA follows: TGTGCCAGCAGTCCCTTGGCCCTGTACCAAGAGACCCAGTACTTC.